This TCR beta chain originates from a study of vaccination and CD4 T cells after COVID-19. This sample's treatment: roughly ten-day PBMC culture with coronavirus spike peptide pools or control peptides (ViraFEST assay). Sequenced with the Oncomine TCR Beta short-read assay was DNA taken from cultured CD4+ T cells. TCRdb reprocessed the PCR reads via MiXCR and lists one record per CDR3 protein. The sample lists about 18,000 distinct CDR3 sequences; around four fifths were seen once. Regarding this clonotype: Its antigen is not identified.

The sample was CD4+ T cells from blood, cultured in vitro, taken after SARS-CoV-2 vaccination. This TCR came from a human donor who received a COVID-19 vaccine.

In nucleotides, the CDR3 is TGTGCCAGCAGCTCCACTTGGAGTGAAGATACGCAGTATTTT. Protein: CASSSTWSEDTQYF. This sequence joins TRBV7-2 and TRBJ2-3, with unresolved D. The CDR3 extends over 14 amino acids. The germline V and J ends were trimmed by 4 bases and 5 bases, with 13 bases remaining between them. Germline-derived CDR1 and CDR2 are SGHTA and FQGNSA.